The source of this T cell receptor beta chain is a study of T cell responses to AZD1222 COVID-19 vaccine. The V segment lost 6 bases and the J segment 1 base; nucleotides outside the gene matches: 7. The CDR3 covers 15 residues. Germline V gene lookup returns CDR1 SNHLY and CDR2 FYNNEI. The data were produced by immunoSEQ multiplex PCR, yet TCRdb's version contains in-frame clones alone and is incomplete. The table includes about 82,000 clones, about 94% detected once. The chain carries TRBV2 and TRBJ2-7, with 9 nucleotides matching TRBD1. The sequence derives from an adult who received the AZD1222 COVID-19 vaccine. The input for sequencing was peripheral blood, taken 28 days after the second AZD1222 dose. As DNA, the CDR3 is TGTGCCAGCAGCGGGGACAGGGAGGGGTCCTACGAGCAGTACTTC. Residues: CASSGDREGSYEQYF. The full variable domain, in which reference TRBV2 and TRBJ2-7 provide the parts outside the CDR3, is EPEVTQTPSHQVTQMGQEVILRCVPISNHLYFYWYRQILGQKVEFLVSFYNNEISEKSEIFDDQFSVERPDGSNFTLKIRSTKLEDSAMYFCASSGDREGSYEQYFGPGTRLTVT.